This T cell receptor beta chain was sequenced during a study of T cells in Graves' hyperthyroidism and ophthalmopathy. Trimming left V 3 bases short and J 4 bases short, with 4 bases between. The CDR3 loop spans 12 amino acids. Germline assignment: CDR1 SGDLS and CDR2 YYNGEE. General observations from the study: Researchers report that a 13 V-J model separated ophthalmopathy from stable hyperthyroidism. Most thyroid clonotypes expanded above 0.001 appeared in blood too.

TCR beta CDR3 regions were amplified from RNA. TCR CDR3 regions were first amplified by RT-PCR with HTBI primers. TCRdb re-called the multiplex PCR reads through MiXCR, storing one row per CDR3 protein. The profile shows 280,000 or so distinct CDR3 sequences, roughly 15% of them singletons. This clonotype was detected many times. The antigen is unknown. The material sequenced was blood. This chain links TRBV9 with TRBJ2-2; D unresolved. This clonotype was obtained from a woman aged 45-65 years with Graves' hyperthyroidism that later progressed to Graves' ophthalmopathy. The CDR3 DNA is TGTGCCAGCAGCGGGATCACCGGGGAGCTGTTTTTT. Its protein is CASSGITGELFF.